Reported below is one T cell receptor beta chain. This sample stems from a study of blood T cell repertoires in COVID-19. Study-wide background: Samples taken during acute and convalescent COVID-19 were collected in the United States, Italy and Spain.

V gave up 0 bases and J gave up 4 bases, with 16 bases separating them. From germline, CDR1 is SGHAT and CDR2 FQNNGV. CDR3 length equals 17 residues. As processed by the authors: Using reference gene primer amplification, nucleated cell counts were estimated. The table came from immunoSEQ multiplex PCR; TCRdb's copy has only in-frame clones and leaves some out. That table furnishes V, J and clone size, whereas the DNA furnished D and trimming. In the table there are 200,000 to 250,000 clones, roughly four fifths of which are singletons. Sequenced input: PBMCs or T cells enriched from blood (not recorded which). The sequence derives from a woman aged 40 to 50 with acute COVID-19. This chain connects TRBV11-2 to TRBJ2-1; maybe TRBD2 (6 bases). The CDR3: CASSLDSGGALYNEQFF. The CDR3 nucleotides read TGTGCCAGCAGCTTAGATAGCGGTGGGGCACTTTACAATGAGCAGTTCTTC.